This T cell receptor beta chain was captured in a study of CD8 T cells in ankylosing spondylitis. This clonotype has just a few counts. Its target is not known. Each CDR3 protein is one row after TCRdb ran MiXCR on the 5' RACE reads. The sample shows around 130,000 distinct CDR3 sequences, about 15% of them seen only once. Findings and caveats of the study: About 8 highly homologous variants formed a TCR beta motif that appeared characteristic of ankylosing spondylitis blood. Disease-linked clones reportedly concentrated significantly in matched ankylosing spondylitis synovial fluid.

Germline CDR1 SGDLS, CDR2 YYNGEE. V lost 0 bases and J 0 bases, leaving 6 bases between the germline ends. There are 14 residues in the CDR3. Material: blood, either unsorted or a sorted T cell fraction (not recorded which). This sequence joins TRBV9 and TRBJ1-2; D gene ambiguous. The sequence came from a male donor with ankylosing spondylitis. CDR3 coding DNA: TGTGCCAGCAGCGTAGGGGAGACTAACTATGGCTACACCTTC. As protein: CASSVGETNYGYTF.